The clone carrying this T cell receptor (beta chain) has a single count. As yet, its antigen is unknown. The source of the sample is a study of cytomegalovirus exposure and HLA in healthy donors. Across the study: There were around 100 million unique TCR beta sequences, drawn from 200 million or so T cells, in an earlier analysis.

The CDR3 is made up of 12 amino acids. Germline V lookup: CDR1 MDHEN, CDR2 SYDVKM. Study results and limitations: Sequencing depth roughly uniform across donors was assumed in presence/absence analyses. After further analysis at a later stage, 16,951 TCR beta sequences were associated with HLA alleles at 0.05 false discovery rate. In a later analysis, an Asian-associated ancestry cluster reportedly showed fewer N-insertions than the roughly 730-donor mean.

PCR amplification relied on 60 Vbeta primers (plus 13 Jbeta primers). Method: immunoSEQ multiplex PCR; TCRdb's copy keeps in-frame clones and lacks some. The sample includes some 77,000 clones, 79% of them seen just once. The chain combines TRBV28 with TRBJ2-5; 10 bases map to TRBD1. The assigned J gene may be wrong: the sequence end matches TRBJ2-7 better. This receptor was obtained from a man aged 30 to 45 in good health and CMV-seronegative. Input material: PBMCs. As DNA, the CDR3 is TGTGCCCTCGGGGGACAGGGGTACGAGCAGTACTTC. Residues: CALGGQGYEQYF.